This TCR beta chain was captured by sequencing in a study of radiotherapy plus CTLA-4 blockade in lung cancer. About the study: Disease control was achieved by approximately 30% of patients, and objective responses by about 19%. Findings and limits, study-wide: Among blood TCR repertoires after radiotherapy plus ipilimumab, tumor-derived clones expanded. Increased serum interferon-beta after radiation also reportedly predicted response strongly.

The protocol was immunoSEQ multiplex PCR, while the TCRdb copy is restricted to in-frame clones and leaves out a portion. The table lists tens of thousands of clones, under 85% of them singletons. This CDR3 has 15 residues. Germline CDR1 and CDR2: MNHNY and SVGAGI (reference sequence). V was cut by 7 bases and J by 6 bases, with 19 bases left in between. This clone is a singleton in its sample. Antigen unknown. The sequence derives from a human donor with non-small cell lung cancer that progressed on radiotherapy plus ipilimumab. Sequences were derived from peripheral blood, sampled from a patient treated with radiotherapy plus ipilimumab. The rearrangement joins TRBV6-6 to TRBJ1-5; D possibly corresponds to TRBD1 (5 bases). The CDR3 DNA sequence: TGTGCCAGCACCAACGGGGACCTTAGAGGTCAGCCCCAGCATTTT. Translation: CASTNGDLRGQPQHF.